The 17 T cell receptor beta chains in this list originate from one sample, sequenced in a study of blood T cell repertoires in COVID-19. Clones were sequenced by immunoSEQ multiplex PCR, and TCRdb holds only the in-frame ones, with some missing. This table has about 280,000 clones, less than 90% appearing once. The sequenced sample consisted of peripheral blood. The receptors come from a human donor in a cohort sampled during active COVID-19.

Comments on this clone: At the DNA level, this CDR3 is encoded by other sequences in the same sample as well. V usage is TRBV7-9 and J usage is TRBJ1-1, with D uncertain. This CDR3 contains 12 residues. Germline CDR1 and CDR2: SEHNR and FQNEAQ (reference sequence). V gave up 3 bases and J gave up 4 bases, with 6 bases separating them. CDR3 sequence (DNA): TGTGCCAGCAGCTTGGTTAGCACTGAAGCTTTCTTT. It specifies CASSLVSTEAFF.

This clone was observed once. The V and J genes are TRBV3-1 (or the pseudogene TRBV3-2) and TRBJ2-1; tentative D call: TRBD1 (6 bases). Trimming stripped 1 base from V and 7 bases from J, with 14 bases between. This CDR3 is built from 15 residues. Germline V gene lookup returns CDR1 LGHDT and CDR2 YNNKEL (reference sequence). CDR3 amino acids: CASSQAGVIGNEQFF. The CDR3 DNA reads TGTGCCAGCAGCCAAGCAGGGGTAATAGGTAATGAGCAGTTCTTC.

The J gene is TRBJ1-1, the V gene TRBV30; 7 bases fit TRBD1. This CDR3 contains 12 residues. In germline, CDR1 is GTSNPN, CDR2 SVGIG (reference sequence). J gave up 3 bases and V 5 bases, and 3 bases lay outside the gene matches. Written as DNA, the CDR3 is TGTGCCTGGGACAGGGTTCACACTGAAGCTTTCTTT. It translates to CAWDRVHTEAFF.

The CDR3 nucleotides are TGTGCTTCCGGGGGGGGCAATCAGCCCCAGCATTTT. Translating it yields CASGGGNQPQHF. V gene TRBV12-3 or TRBV12-4 combines with J gene TRBJ1-5, with D perhaps TRBD1 (5 bases). The CDR3 is made up of 12 amino acids.

The gene calls are TRBV7-2 and TRBJ1-4; 8 bases are a match to TRBD1. CDR1 is SGHTA and CDR2 is FQGNSA in the germline V gene. V dropped 4 bases and J dropped 7; count of bases not matched to a gene: 5. The CDR3 runs to 14 residues. The CDR3 sequence: CASSSQGGREKLFF. The CDR3 DNA sequence: TGTGCCAGCAGCTCACAGGGGGGTCGTGAAAAACTGTTTTTT.

The chain joins TRBV11-2 to TRBJ2-7; 13 nucleotides match TRBD2. Germline V gene data show CDR1 as SGHAT and CDR2 as FQNNGV. J lost 2 bases, V lost 0 bases, and 13 bases had no gene match. The CDR3 contains 20 residues. The CDR3 spells CASSLDALAGGPERTYEQYF. CDR3 bases: TGTGCCAGCAGCTTAGACGCACTAGCGGGAGGGCCGGAAAGGACCTACGAGCAGTACTTC.

The chain couples TRBV18 to TRBJ1-2; D may be TRBD1 (5 bases). CDR3 length: 15 residues. Germline assignment: CDR1 KGHSH and CDR2 LQKENI. The V gene lost 3 bases and the J gene lost 8 bases, with 19 bases spanning the gap. The CDR3 region has the DNA TGTGCCAGCTCACCCTCATCGGACGGAGGGGTCGGCTACACCTTC. Protein product: CASSPSSDGGVGYTF.

The rearrangement uses TRBV5-1 and TRBJ1-2, with D possibly matching TRBD1 (6 bases). Trimming stripped 4 bases from V and 5 bases from J, with 12 bases between. The CDR3 is made up of 13 amino acids. CDR1 is SGHRS and CDR2 is YFSETQ in the germline V gene. The CDR3 here is CASSHGQSYGYTF. The CDR3 coding sequence is TGCGCCAGCAGCCATGGACAGAGTTATGGCTACACCTTC.

V and J are TRBV7-2 and TRBJ1-2, with 7 bases lining up with TRBD1. V was pared by 5 bases and J by 6 bases, with 12 bases of the junction left unmatched. Looked up from germline, CDR1 is SGHTA and CDR2 is FQGNSA. The CDR3 is 15 residues long. The chain's CDR3 is CASSPELTGVNGYTF. In DNA form, the CDR3 reads TGTGCCAGCAGCCCCGAGCTAACAGGGGTGAATGGCTACACCTTC. The variable domain in full, completed from reference TRBV7-2 and TRBJ1-2, reads GAGVSQSPSNKVTEKGKDVELRCDPISGHTALYWYRQSLGQGLEFLIYFQGNSAPDKSGLPSDRFSAERTGGSVSTLTIQRTQQEDSAVYLCASSPELTGVNGYTFGSGTRLTVV.

The chain links TRBV5-1 to TRBJ1-1; 8 bases fit TRBD1. The V and J ends lost 4 bases and 5 bases, in that order; junction bases with no gene match: 7. CDR3 size: 14 residues. CDR1 and CDR2 (germline): SGHRS, YFSETQ. The chain's CDR3 is CASSLQDRATEAFF. The CDR3 DNA sequence: TGCGCCAGCAGCCTCCAGGACAGGGCGACTGAAGCTTTCTTT.

The chain links TRBV28 to TRBJ2-1; D gene uncertain. V lost 2 bases and J lost 5, with 7 bases in between. CDR3 length: 13 residues. Germline CDR1 reads MDHEN; CDR2 reads SYDVKM. The CDR3 loop reads CASSLIQDNEQFF. The CDR3 DNA sequence: TGTGCCAGCAGTTTAATTCAGGACAATGAGCAGTTCTTC.

This sequence joins TRBV29-1 and TRBJ2-7; TRBD1 matches at 8 bases. Germline trimming cut 7 bases from V and 5 bases from J; bases unmatched to any gene: 10. The CDR3 loop spans 13 amino acids. Germline-derived CDR1 and CDR2 are SQVTM and ANQGSEA. The CDR3 loop reads CSGTWGTGDEQYF. For the CDR3, the DNA is TGCAGCGGAACTTGGGGGACAGGAGACGAGCAGTACTTC.

In DNA, the CDR3 is TGTGCCAGCTCACCAAGACAGCTAACGGAGACCCAGTACTTC. Amino acid sequence: CASSPRQLTETQYF. J is TRBJ2-5 and V is TRBV18, with a possible D match to TRBD1 (5 bases). The CDR3 totals 14 residues. Germline V gene data show CDR1 as KGHSH and CDR2 as LQKENI. V was cut by 2 bases and J by 5 bases, with 12 bases left in between.

The rearrangement links TRBV24-1 to TRBJ2-3; a possible D gene is TRBD2 (6 bases). V lost 5 bases and J 2 bases, leaving 7 bases between the germline ends. CDR1 KGHDR and CDR2 SFDVKD come from the germline V gene. The CDR3 is 13 residues long. The CDR3 sequence: CATSGGNTDTQYF. The CDR3 nucleotides are TGTGCCACCAGTGGCGGGAACACAGATACGCAGTATTTT.

The chain employs TRBV24-1 and TRBJ1-5, with TRBD1 matching 7 bases. The CDR3 is 14 residues long. CDR1 is KGHDR and CDR2 is SFDVKD in the germline V gene. With V trimmed by 7 bases and J by 3 bases, 5 bases remained unmatched. CDR3 in DNA: TGTGCCACCAGCCGAGGGACAGACAATCAGCCCCAGCATTTT. Translated: CATSRGTDNQPQHF.

The chain employs TRBV7-2 and TRBJ2-7, with 9 bases aligning to TRBD1. Per germline, CDR1 SGHTA and CDR2 FQGNSA. V was clipped by 5 bases and J by 4 bases; unmatched bases: 12. This CDR3 region has 16 residues. CDR3 residues: CASSLEGTGKTYEQYF. For the CDR3, the DNA is TGTGCCAGCAGCCTAGAAGGGACAGGGAAAACATACGAGCAGTACTTC.

The chain links TRBV6-4 to TRBJ1-3; D unclear. The CDR3 is made up of 11 amino acids. The V gene's germline CDR1 is MRHNA and CDR2 SNTAGT. The CDR3 protein is CAISTGNTIYF. Here the CDR3 DNA reads TGTGCGATATCTACCGGAAACACCATATATTTT.